This TCR beta chain emerged from a study of OX40 agonist ivuxolimab in advanced cancers. General study points: Blood T cells, both CD4+ and CD8+, expanded clonally by week 6 at 0.1 to 3.0 mg/kg. The mean number of expanded clones was higher in CD8+ T cells than in CD4+.

TCRdb keeps only in-frame clones here, not all; method: immunoSEQ multiplex PCR. The sample comprises tens of thousands of clones, 85% to 90% of which are singletons, and roughly 0.5% rests with the top ten. The germline gives CDR1 MGHRA, CDR2 YSYEKL. The CDR3 extends over 14 amino acids. The V and J ends lost 4 bases and 3 bases respectively, with 13 bases between them. Remarks on this clone: The target antigen is unknown.

Systemic immunosuppression or a history of autoimmune disease excluded patients. The rearrangement uses TRBV4-1 and TRBJ2-7; possible D gene TRBD1, 6 bases. The TCR comes from an adult with an advanced solid tumor such as melanoma, head and neck, liver or kidney cancer. The sequences come from CD4+ or CD8+ T cells sorted from blood, collected in a trial of the OX40 agonist ivuxolimab. CDR3 protein: CASSLRQAIYEQYF. The CDR3 DNA sequence: TGCGCCAGCAGCCTCCGACAGGCTATCTACGAGCAGTACTTC.